These 20 T cell receptor beta chains were all obtained from the same sample, sequenced in a study of identical twins. Each CDR3 protein gets one entry after TCRdb re-called the 5' RACE reads with MiXCR. The sample holds around 960,000 distinct CDR3 sequences; roughly an eighth are singletons and the top ten take around 1.5%. The data also belong to a second study, concerning yellow fever vaccine responses in identical twins.

Sequenced input: PBMCs. Every receptor here comes from a woman aged 18-29 years in good health.

V and J are TRBV11-2 and TRBJ1-1; no reliable D call. CDR1 is SGHAT and CDR2 is FQNNGV in the germline V gene. Trimming stripped 0 bases from V and 11 bases from J, with 16 bases between. The CDR3 runs to 14 residues. In nucleotides, the CDR3 is TGTGCCAGCAGCTTAGATCTCGGCAGGCGGTGGGCTTTCTTT. Residues: CASSLDLGRRWAFF. The full variable domain, in which reference TRBV11-2 and TRBJ1-1 provide the parts outside the CDR3, is EAGVAQSPRYKIIEKRQSVAFWCNPISGHATLYWYQQILGQGPKLLIQFQNNGVVDDSQLPKDRFSAERLKGVDSTLKIQPAKLEDSAVYLCASSLDLGRRWAFFGQGTRLTVV.

The chain employs TRBV5-1 and TRBJ2-2; 10 bases agree with TRBD2. The J segment lost 6 bases and the V segment lost 3 bases, leaving 11 bases of the junction unmatched. The germline V gene encodes CDR1 SGHRS and CDR2 YFSETQ. The CDR3 loop spans 17 amino acids. The CDR3: CASSSLSSGSGAGELFF. Here the CDR3 DNA reads TGCGCCAGCAGCTCTCTCTCTAGCGGGAGTGGGGCCGGGGAGCTGTTTTTT.

The chain is built from TRBV5-1 and TRBJ2-3; D may be TRBD1 (7 bases). CDR1 is SGHRS, CDR2 YFSETQ, per germline. V was clipped by 3 bases and J by 5 bases, with 10 bases between them. The CDR3 covers 13 residues. This chain's CDR3 is CASSSRGEDTQYF. The CDR3 DNA sequence: TGCGCCAGCAGCTCCAGGGGGGAAGATACGCAGTATTTT.

This clonotype came up many times. The rearrangement uses TRBV15 and TRBJ2-1; 9 bases match TRBD2. Per germline, CDR1 LNHNV and CDR2 YYDKDF (reference sequence). Losses at the gene ends were 0 bases for V and 5 bases for J; bases not matched to a gene: 5. This CDR3 region has 16 residues. The CDR3 sequence is CATSRDLSGSHNEQFF. CDR3 coding DNA: TGTGCCACCAGCAGAGATCTTAGCGGGAGCCACAATGAGCAGTTCTTC.

This clonotype was seen a few times. This chain links TRBV29-1 with TRBJ2-6; D remains unclear. The CDR3 covers 15 residues. V lost 6 bases and J 0 bases, leaving 12 bases between the germline ends. CDR1 and CDR2 (germline): SQVTM, ANQGSEA. The CDR3 loop reads CSVALMASGANVLTF. The CDR3 nucleotides read TGCAGCGTAGCCCTTATGGCCTCTGGGGCCAACGTCCTGACTTTC. The full variable domain, its missing parts supplied by reference TRBV29-1 and TRBJ2-6, is SAVISQKPSRDICQRGTSLTIQCQVDSQVTMMFWYRQQPGQSLTLIATANQGSEATYESGFVIDKFPISRPNLTFSTLTVSNMSPEDSSIYLCSVALMASGANVLTFGAGSRLTVL.

The V gene is TRBV10-3, the J gene TRBJ2-2; perhaps TRBD2 as D (6 bases). With 2 bases removed from V and 4 bases from J, the gap between germline ends came to 14 bases. CDR3 length equals 16 residues. The germline V gene has CDR1 ENHRY and CDR2 SYGVKD. CDR3 bases: TGTGCCATCAGTGAGAGTCGGGGGTCTAGCACCGGGGAGCTGTTTTTT. It encodes CAISESRGSSTGELFF.

This rearrangement joins TRBV19 to TRBJ2-5; 9 nucleotides align to TRBD1. The J segment lost 5 bases and the V segment lost 3 bases, leaving 1 base of the junction unmatched. Germline values: CDR1 LNHDA, CDR2 SQIVND (reference sequence). The CDR3 spans 13 residues. This CDR3 is CASSIGQGETQYF. As DNA, the CDR3 is TGTGCCAGTAGTATCGGACAGGGGGAGACCCAGTACTTC.

The chain joins TRBV5-4 to TRBJ2-3, with 9 bases identical to TRBD2. There are 20 residues in the CDR3. CDR1 and CDR2 from the germline V gene are SGHNT and YYREEE (reference sequence). Losses at the gene ends were 0 bases for V and 1 base for J; bases not matched to a gene: 15. This CDR3 reads CASSLVGRAKTSGRTDTQYF. The CDR3 DNA reads TGTGCCAGCAGCTTGGTGGGCAGGGCCAAGACTAGCGGACGCACAGATACGCAGTATTTT.

There are many counts of this clonotype. V and J are TRBV12-3 or TRBV12-4 and TRBJ2-3; the match to TRBD2 covers 9 bases. Losses at the gene ends were 6 bases for V and 0 bases for J; bases not matched to a gene: 4. There are 15 residues in the CDR3. Here the CDR3 DNA reads TGTGCCAGCAGAGGGCTAGCGGGAAGCACAGATACGCAGTATTTT. This sequence encodes CASRGLAGSTDTQYF.

This rearrangement joins TRBV6-1 to TRBJ1-6; unclear D gene. The CDR3 sequence is 15 residues long. Germline CDR1 is MNHNS and CDR2 is SASEGT. V was trimmed by 4 bases and J by 7 bases, leaving 14 bases between them. CDR3 DNA: TGTGCCAGCAGTGCCCCTGGGGTGTTGAATTCACCCCTCCACTTT. It encodes CASSAPGVLNSPLHF.

This clonotype occurred a few times. V gene TRBV28 combines with J gene TRBJ1-4; TRBD1 matches at 7 bases. With 10 bases clipped from V and 8 bases from J, the junction kept 10 bases outside the gene matches. The germline gives CDR1 MDHEN, CDR2 SYDVKM. The CDR3 sequence is 13 residues long. For the CDR3, the DNA is TGTGCCACAGATCAGGGGGTCGGGGAAAAACTGTTTTTT. It codes for CATDQGVGEKLFF.

This clonotype was observed at least ten times. The genes are TRBV2 and TRBJ2-1, with D unresolved. The germline V gene has CDR1 SNHLY and CDR2 FYNNEI. This CDR3 is built from 11 residues. Trimming shortened V by 4 bases and J by 12 bases, and 10 bases separated the two germline ends. The CDR3 here is CASSGTPRQFF. The CDR3 DNA reads TGTGCCAGCAGTGGAACCCCCAGGCAGTTCTTC.

The V call is TRBV7-9, the J call TRBJ2-7; 16 bases fit TRBD2. This CDR3 has 17 residues. CDR1 is SEHNR, CDR2 FQNEAQ, per germline (reference sequence). The V and J ends lost 3 bases and 4 bases, in that order; junction bases with no gene match: 6. The CDR3 region is CASSLGLAGGPGYEQYF. The DNA for the CDR3 is TGTGCCAGCAGCTTGGGACTAGCGGGAGGGCCCGGGTACGAGCAGTACTTC.

This clonotype has a handful of counts. The chain employs TRBV28 and TRBJ2-7, with no clear D. The germline V gene encodes CDR1 MDHEN and CDR2 SYDVKM. The CDR3 is 11 amino acids. V dropped 2 bases and J dropped 7 bases, with 6 bases sitting between them. The CDR3 region has the DNA TGTGCCAGCAGTTTAATGGCGGAGCAGTACTTC. It specifies CASSLMAEQYF.

A few counts support this clonotype. The chain uses TRBV9 and TRBJ2-1; 9 bases align to TRBD2. With V trimmed by 2 bases and J by 1 base, 10 bases remained unmatched. The CDR3 runs to 18 residues. Germline lookup yields CDR1 SGDLS and CDR2 YYNGEE. The CDR3 DNA reads as TGTGCCAGCAGCGTTTCTGGCGGGAGGGGGGGTTCCTACAATGAGCAGTTCTTC. This sequence encodes CASSVSGGRGGSYNEQFF.

This clonotype appeared a few times. The chain has TRBV20-1 and TRBJ2-5; D remains ambiguous. Germline-derived CDR1 and CDR2 are DFQATT and SNEGSKA (reference sequence). The CDR3 length is 12 residues. The CDR3 region is CTTRSGSETQYF. The CDR3 nucleotides read TGCACCACAAGGTCTGGGTCCGAGACCCAGTACTTC.

A few counts support this clonotype. The gene calls are TRBV5-1 and TRBJ2-3; the D gene is possibly TRBD1 (5 bases). Trimming cost V 3 bases and J 3 bases, with 14 bases left between them. Germline CDR1 reads SGHRS; CDR2 reads YFSETQ. The CDR3 is 15 residues long. CDR3 in DNA: TGCGCCAGCAGCTACGAAAACCCAGGGACAGATACGCAGTATTTT. Protein: CASSYENPGTDTQYF.

V and J are TRBV5-1 and TRBJ2-2; possible D gene TRBD1, 6 bases. This CDR3 comprises 18 residues. The V and J ends lost 3 bases and 4 bases respectively, with 22 bases between them. The germline gives CDR1 SGHRS, CDR2 YFSETQ. DNA of the CDR3: TGCGCCAGCAGCTATGGGGTCAGGGGCAGAGGTATCACCGGGGAGCTGTTTTTT. The encoded protein is CASSYGVRGRGITGELFF.

J is TRBJ2-7 and V is TRBV5-1; D gene uncertain. In germline, CDR1 is SGHRS, CDR2 YFSETQ. CDR3 length equals 14 residues. Trimming removed 1 base at V and 3 bases at J, with 11 bases between. CDR3 in DNA: TGCGCCAGCAGCTTGTTTTCTAGTCTCTACGAGCAGTACTTC. This codes for CASSLFSSLYEQYF.

This clonotype was observed at least ten times. CDR3 DNA sequence: TGCAGTGCCACCCCCGTGGTAGCGGGAGTTAATGAGCAGTTCTTC. Protein sequence: CSATPVVAGVNEQFF. The chain uses TRBV20-1 and TRBJ2-1; TRBD2 agrees at 9 bases. Losses at the gene ends were 6 bases for V and 7 bases for J; bases not matched to a gene: 13. The length of the CDR3 is 15 residues. Germline V gene data show CDR1 as DFQATT and CDR2 as SNEGSKA (reference sequence).